These 18 T cell receptor beta chains were all obtained from the same sample, sequenced in a study of cytomegalovirus exposure and HLA in healthy donors. This PCR relied on a set of 60 Vbeta primers and 13 Jbeta primers. Sequencing was performed with immunoSEQ multiplex PCR; in TCRdb, only in-frame clones are kept and a portion is missing. Of 110,000 to 150,000 clones in the sample, more than 60% were seen once. The sequenced sample was PBMCs. The receptors here all came from a male donor in good health and CMV-seronegative.

The chain joins TRBV6-5 to TRBJ2-7; D perhaps matches TRBD2 (6 bases). CDR1 is MNHEY, CDR2 SVGAGI, per germline. CDR3 size: 14 residues. The ends were cut back, 4 bases at V and 3 bases at J, with 13 bases in the middle. The DNA for the CDR3 is TGTGCCAGCAGTTCACACCGGGAGAACTACGAGCAGTACTTC. It codes for CASSSHRENYEQYF.

V is TRBV27 and J is TRBJ1-4; D is perhaps TRBD1 (6 bases). V was shortened by 4 bases and J by 4 bases, with 13 bases between the two germline ends. The CDR3 contains 15 residues. CDR1 and CDR2 (germline): MNHEY, SMNVEV (reference sequence). CDR3 in amino acids: CASSSQGWGNEKLFF. The CDR3 region has the DNA TGTGCCAGCAGTTCTCAGGGGTGGGGTAATGAAAAACTGTTTTTT.

In this sample, this clone turned up a few times. V usage is TRBV7-9 and J usage is TRBJ2-5; D possibly corresponds to TRBD1 (6 bases). The CDR3 sequence is 14 residues long. The V gene's germline CDR1 is SEHNR and CDR2 FQNEAQ (reference sequence). With 4 bases removed from V and 2 bases from J, the gap between germline ends came to 11 bases. The CDR3 region is CASSYVGQQETQYF. CDR3 DNA: TGTGCCAGCAGCTATGTCGGACAGCAAGAGACCCAGTACTTC.

Concerning this clone itself: The same CDR3 arises from other DNA sequences in this sample as well. The V call is TRBV12-5, the J call TRBJ2-7; weak D call: TRBD1 (6 bases). CDR3 size: 13 residues. CDR1 and CDR2 (germline): LGHNT, FRNRAP. The ends were cut back, 6 bases at V and 7 bases at J, with 16 bases in the middle. DNA of the CDR3: TGTGCTAGTGGGGAAGGGCAGGGGATTGAGCAGTACTTC. It codes for CASGEGQGIEQYF.

This rearrangement joins TRBV14 to TRBJ1-5, with 11 bases that match TRBD1. CDR1 and CDR2 from the germline V gene are SGHDN and FVKESK. The CDR3 length is 18 residues. V trimming: 1 base; J trimming: 0 bases; junction bases outside the gene matches: 5. The CDR3 is CASSQAGQGGYSNQPQHF. In DNA form, the CDR3 reads TGTGCCAGCAGCCAAGCGGGACAGGGGGGCTATAGCAATCAGCCCCAGCATTTT. Using reference TRBV14 and TRBJ1-5 for the parts outside the CDR3, the full variable domain is EAGVTQFPSHSVIEKGQTVTLRCDPISGHDNLYWYRRVMGKEIKFLLHFVKESKQDESGMPNNRFLAERTGGTYSTLKVQPAELEDSGVYFCASSQAGQGGYSNQPQHFGDGTRLSIL.

The rearrangement joins TRBV5-8 to TRBJ1-5; TRBD1 might be the D (5 bases). CDR3 length equals 11 residues. The V and J ends lost 6 bases and 6 bases respectively, with 7 bases between them. Germline V gene lookup returns CDR1 SGHTS and CDR2 YDEGEE. The CDR3 protein is CASTGGQPQHF. The CDR3 DNA reads as TGTGCCAGCACGGGGGGTCAGCCCCAGCATTTT.

CDR3 residues: CASSLVAWADSARFGKLFF. In DNA form, the CDR3 reads TGTGCCAGCAGCTTGGTGGCGTGGGCAGATTCCGCAAGATTTGGAAAACTGTTTTTT. The chain couples TRBV5-6 to TRBJ1-4; D call uncertain. Trimming cost V 0 bases and J 10 bases, with 28 bases left between them. In germline, CDR1 is SGHDT, CDR2 YYEEEE. The CDR3 spans 19 residues.

The rearrangement uses TRBV18 and TRBJ2-2, with 7 bases fitting TRBD1. From germline, CDR1 is KGHSH and CDR2 LQKENI. The V gene end was trimmed by 3 bases and the J gene end by 4 bases; junction bases not matched to a gene: 8. CDR3 size: 16 residues. The CDR3 reads CASSPEGAHGTGELFF. CDR3 in DNA: TGTGCCAGCTCACCTGAGGGGGCCCATGGCACCGGGGAGCTGTTTTTT.

This clone was picked up a small number of times. V is TRBV6-5 and J is TRBJ2-7, with D maybe TRBD1 (6 bases). V was pared by 0 bases and J by 3 bases, with 9 bases between. The germline gives CDR1 MNHEY, CDR2 SVGAGI. This CDR3 region has 14 residues. The CDR3 DNA is TGTGCCAGCAGTTACTCGATGGACAGCTACGAGCAGTACTTC. It yields the protein CASSYSMDSYEQYF.

V is TRBV9 and J is TRBJ1-2; 9 bases agree with TRBD1. There are 14 residues in the CDR3. After removal of 3 bases from V and 6 bases from J, the junction contained 6 bases not matched to a gene. Germline assignment: CDR1 SGDLS and CDR2 YYNGEE. CDR3 DNA: TGTGCCAGCAGCGCTAACAGGGGGCGTAATGGCTACACCTTC. The encoded protein is CASSANRGRNGYTF.

This chain connects TRBV5-1 to TRBJ2-1, with 7 bases aligning to TRBD1. This CDR3 spans 12 amino acids. V gave up 6 bases and J gave up 12 bases; unmatched junction bases: 9. Germline CDR1 and CDR2: SGHRS and YFSETQ. In DNA form, the CDR3 reads TGCGCCAGCACAGAAAACAGGGGTTCGCAGTTCTTC. Protein sequence: CASTENRGSQFF.

The V gene is TRBV2, the J gene TRBJ1-1, with TRBD1 as a possible D gene (5 bases). Germline CDR1 is SNHLY and CDR2 is FYNNEI. This CDR3 spans 18 amino acids. Trimming removed 4 bases from V and 0 bases from J, with 21 bases in between. CDR3 amino acids: CASSVSSLSPGLNTEAFF. The CDR3, as DNA: TGTGCCAGCAGTGTTTCGTCCCTAAGTCCAGGGTTGAACACTGAAGCTTTCTTT.

V usage is TRBV6-4 and J usage is TRBJ2-1; 11 bases map to TRBD2. Germline V gene lookup returns CDR1 MRHNA and CDR2 SNTAGT. CDR3 length: 15 residues. The ends lost 2 bases at V and 3 bases at J; junction bases unmatched: 0. The DNA of the CDR3 is TGTGCCAGCAGTGACGGGACTAGCGGCTACAATGAGCAGTTCTTC. It specifies CASSDGTSGYNEQFF.

The chain employs TRBV11-1 and TRBJ2-4; the D is unclear. The CDR3 has 14 amino acids. Trimming left V 5 bases short and J 0 bases short, with 8 bases between. CDR1 and CDR2 from the germline V gene are SGHAT and FQDESV (reference sequence). The CDR3 nucleotides read TGTGCCAGCAGCCCCGAGCTAGCCAAAAACATTCAGTACTTC. Its translation is CASSPELAKNIQYF.

Comment on this clone: An end of the junction does not agree with germline; a read error may underlie this. The J gene is TRBJ1-2, the V gene TRBV29-1; 10 bases are a match to TRBD1. The germline V gene encodes CDR1 SQVTM and CDR2 ANQGSEA. This CDR3 region has 13 residues. CDR3 amino acids: CSSTGQGNYGYPF. In nucleotides, the CDR3 is TGCAGCTCAACGGGACAGGGGAACTATGGCTACCCCTTC.

This clone was seen just once. The chain recombines TRBV7-6 with TRBJ2-7; 7 bases match TRBD1. Germline V gene data show CDR1 as SGHVS and CDR2 as FNYEAQ. The length of the CDR3 is 14 residues. With V trimmed by 1 base and J by 0 bases, 0 bases remained unmatched. The CDR3 protein is CASSLGDSSYEQYF. The CDR3 DNA follows: TGTGCCAGCAGCTTAGGGGACAGCTCCTACGAGCAGTACTTC.

This chain joins TRBV18 and TRBJ2-6, with 8 bases lining up with TRBD1. Germline V gene lookup returns CDR1 KGHSH and CDR2 LQKENI. This CDR3 is 20 amino acids long. The V gene end was trimmed by 1 base and the J gene end by 4 bases; junction bases not matched to a gene: 15. CDR3: CASSPLNPTGVESGANVLTF. The CDR3 nucleotides read TGTGCCAGCTCACCACTTAACCCGACAGGGGTGGAATCCGGGGCCAACGTCCTGACTTTC. Supplemented by reference TRBV18 and TRBJ2-6, the full variable domain reads NAGVMQNPRHLVRRRGQEARLRCSPMKGHSHVYWYRQLPEEGLKFMVYLQKENIIDESGMPKERFSAEFPKEGPSILRIQQVVRGDSAAYFCASSPLNPTGVESGANVLTFGAGSRLTVL.

V usage is TRBV13 and J usage is TRBJ1-2, with no clear D. The V end lost 1 base, the J end lost 2 bases, and 5 bases lay between the germline ends. The CDR3 loop spans 13 amino acids. CDR1 and CDR2 from the germline V gene are PRHDT and FYEKMQ (reference sequence). In DNA, the CDR3 is TGTGCCAGCAGCTTAGTACAGAACTATGGCTACACCTTC. Its translation is CASSLVQNYGYTF.